This T cell receptor (beta chain) was sequenced in a study of CD8+CD57+ T cells in acquired aplastic anemia. Study context: The sorted CD4+ and CD8+ cells yielded an average approximately 3 ug of DNA. Study-level points and caveats: CD8+ Simpson's diversity showed no significant patient-control difference. Patients and controls shared some 30 CD8+ CDR3 sequences, highly expressed in patients.

To note about this clonotype: The antigen remains undetermined.

Researchers used genomic DNA as the template to profile TCR beta VDJ and CDR3. TCRdb re-analysed the reads in MiXCR, keeping a single row per CDR3 protein. The data show some 290,000 distinct CDR3 sequences, roughly half seen once. The CDR3 has 18 amino acids. Per germline, CDR1 SGHRS and CDR2 YFSETQ. V trimming: 0 bases; J trimming: 0 bases; junction bases outside the gene matches: 6. This chain uses TRBV5-1 with TRBJ2-1; 10 bases fit TRBD2. This sequence originates from a human donor with severe aplastic anemia or a healthy control (not recorded which). Sequences were obtained from sorted CD4+, CD8+, or CD8+CD57+ T cells (not recorded which) from PBMCs. CDR3 sequence: CASSLDSGRPSSYNEQFF. The CDR3 region has the DNA TGCGCCAGCAGCTTGGATAGCGGGAGGCCGAGCTCCTACAATGAGCAGTTCTTC.